The T cell receptor (beta chain) described here comes from a study of blood T cell repertoires in COVID-19. The V gene lost 2 bases and the J gene lost 6 bases, with 19 bases spanning the gap. The CDR3 contains 16 residues. From germline, CDR1 is MNHEY and CDR2 SVGAGI. This table comes from immunoSEQ multiplex PCR, and its TCRdb copy is limited to in-frame clones, with some not included. Among over 25,000 clones listed, 78% were seen once. J is TRBJ1-2 and V is TRBV6-5; possible D gene TRBD1, 5 bases. The TCR comes from an elderly man with acute or convalescent COVID-19. The sequencing input was peripheral blood. The CDR3 DNA sequence: TGTGCCAGCAGTTACGGTGGGACTCCGCGGGGGAATGGCTACACCTTC. Residues: CASSYGGTPRGNGYTF.